The 8 T cell receptor beta chains presented below share a single source sample, sequenced in a study of blood T cell repertoires in COVID-19. Using immunoSEQ multiplex PCR, the repertoire was profiled, and TCRdb retains in-frame clones only, with some absent. The table lists around 360,000 clones, about 90% of them singletons. The sample comprised PBMCs or T cells enriched from blood (not recorded which). These receptors all stem from a man between 35 and 55 years old in a cohort exposed to, infected with or recovered from COVID-19 (not recorded which).

The chain uses TRBV5-1 and TRBJ1-1, with D possibly TRBD1 on 6 matching bases. The ends were cut back, 2 bases at V and 4 bases at J, with 15 bases in the middle. The CDR3 loop spans 15 amino acids. Germline loops: CDR1 SGHRS, CDR2 YFSETQ. The DNA of the CDR3 is TGCGCCAGCAGCTTTTCTGTAGGGGGGGCCACTGAAGCTTTCTTT. This encodes CASSFSVGGATEAFF.

V gene TRBV6-6 combines with J gene TRBJ2-7; D may be TRBD1 (6 bases). The CDR3 has 13 residues. The germline gives CDR1 MNHNY, CDR2 SVGAGI (reference sequence). V was pared by 6 bases and J by 3 bases, with 12 bases between. The CDR3 loop is CASSPRGNYEQYF. Written as DNA, the CDR3 is TGTGCCAGCAGCCCAAGGGGGAACTACGAGCAGTACTTC.

The chain uses TRBV5-4 and TRBJ2-2, with D tentatively TRBD2 (6 bases). This CDR3 comprises 14 residues. Deletions cut 7 bases from V and 3 bases from J, with 13 bases between. Germline V gene sequence: CDR1 SGHNT, CDR2 YYREEE (reference sequence). Here the CDR3 reads CASSREADTGELFF. Here the CDR3 DNA reads TGTGCCAGCTCAAGGGAGGCAGACACCGGGGAGCTGTTTTTT.

V gene TRBV7-2 combines with J gene TRBJ1-2, with 8 bases fitting TRBD1. Germline CDR1 SGHTA, CDR2 FQGNSA. The CDR3 consists of 13 residues. Trimming removed 6 bases from V and 8 bases from J; junction bases left unmatched: 8. This chain's CDR3 is CASSIGQGEGYTF. CDR3 DNA: TGTGCCAGCAGTATCGGACAGGGTGAAGGCTACACCTTC.

This clone was found a few times. The chain combines TRBV7-8 with TRBJ2-2, with 7 bases identical to TRBD2. Germline-derived CDR1 and CDR2 are SGHVS and FQNEAQ. Trimming took 5 bases from V and 1 from J; bases not matched to a gene: 7. CDR3 size: 16 residues. CDR3 sequence (DNA): TGTGCCAGCAGCGACCAGCGGGACCTGAACACCGGGGAGCTGTTTTTT. Amino acids: CASSDQRDLNTGELFF.

V gene TRBV18 combines with J gene TRBJ2-2; D is unresolved. Between the trimmed V and J ends, which lost 3 bases and 1 base, there was a span of 15 bases. The CDR3 has 17 residues. Germline V gene data show CDR1 as KGHSH and CDR2 as LQKENI. For the CDR3, the DNA is TGTGCCAGCTCACCGAATTCGCATTCCGGGAACACCGGGGAGCTGTTTTTT. It translates to CASSPNSHSGNTGELFF.

The gene calls are TRBV5-1 and TRBJ2-1; TRBD1 agrees at 10 bases. The CDR3 loop spans 14 amino acids. V lost 7 bases to trimming and J lost 10 bases; unmatched junction nucleotides: 11. From germline, CDR1 is SGHRS and CDR2 YFSETQ. The chain's CDR3 is CASGRDRGSLEQFF. Here the CDR3 DNA reads TGCGCCAGCGGCCGGGACAGGGGTTCGCTAGAGCAGTTCTTC.

The CDR3: CASSVAGRGGVNTEAFF. The CDR3 DNA is TGTGCCAGCAGCGTAGCTGGAAGGGGAGGGGTGAACACTGAAGCTTTCTTT. V usage is TRBV9 and J usage is TRBJ1-1; possible D gene TRBD1, 5 bases. V lost 0 bases, J lost 0 bases, and 15 bases lay in between. CDR3 length equals 17 residues. The germline gives CDR1 SGDLS, CDR2 YYNGEE.